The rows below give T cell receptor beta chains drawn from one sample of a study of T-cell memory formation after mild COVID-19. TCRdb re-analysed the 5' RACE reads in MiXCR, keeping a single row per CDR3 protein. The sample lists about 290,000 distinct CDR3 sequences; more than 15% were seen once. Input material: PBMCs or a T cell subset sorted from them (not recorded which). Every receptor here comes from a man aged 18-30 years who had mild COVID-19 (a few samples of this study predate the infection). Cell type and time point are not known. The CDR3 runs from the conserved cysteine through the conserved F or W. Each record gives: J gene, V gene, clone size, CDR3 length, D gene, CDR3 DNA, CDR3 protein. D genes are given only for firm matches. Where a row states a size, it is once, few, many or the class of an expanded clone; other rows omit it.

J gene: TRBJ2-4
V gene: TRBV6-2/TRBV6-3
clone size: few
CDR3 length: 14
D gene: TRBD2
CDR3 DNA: TGTGCCAGCAGCTATAGCGGGGGCGCGGACATTCAGTACTTC
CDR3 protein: CASSYSGGADIQYF

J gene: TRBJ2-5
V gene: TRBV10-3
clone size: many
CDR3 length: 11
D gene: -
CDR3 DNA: TGTGCCATCAGTGCCCAAGAGACCCAGTACTTC
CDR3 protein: CAISAQETQYF

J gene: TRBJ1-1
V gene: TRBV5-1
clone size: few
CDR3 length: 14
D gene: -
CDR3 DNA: TGCGCCAGCCTCTTGGGGTCGGGGGCCACTGAAGCTTTCTTT
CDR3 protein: CASLLGSGATEAFF

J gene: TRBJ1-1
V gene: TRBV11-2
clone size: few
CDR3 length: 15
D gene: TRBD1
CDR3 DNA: TGTGCCAGCAGCTCCAGGGGGGGGATGAACACTGAAGCTTTCTTT
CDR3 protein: CASSSRGGMNTEAFF

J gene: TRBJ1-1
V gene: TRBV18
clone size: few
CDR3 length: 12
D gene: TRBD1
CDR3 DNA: TGTGCCAGCTCAACCGGGGACAGGGGAGCTTTCTTT
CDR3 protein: CASSTGDRGAFF

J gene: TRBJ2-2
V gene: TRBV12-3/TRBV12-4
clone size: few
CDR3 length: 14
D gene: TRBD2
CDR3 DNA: TGTGCCAGCAGGGGACTAGTGTACACCGGGGAGCTGTTTTTT
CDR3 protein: CASRGLVYTGELFF

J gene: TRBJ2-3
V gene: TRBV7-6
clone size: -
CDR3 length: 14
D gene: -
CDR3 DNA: TGTGCCAGCAGCCGGGACACCTACACAGATACGCAGTATTTT
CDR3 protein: CASSRDTYTDTQYF

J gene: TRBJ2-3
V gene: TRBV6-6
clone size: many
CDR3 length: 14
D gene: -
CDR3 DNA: TGTGCCAGTACCGAACTACGAAGCACAGATACGCAGTATTTT
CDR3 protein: CASTELRSTDTQYF

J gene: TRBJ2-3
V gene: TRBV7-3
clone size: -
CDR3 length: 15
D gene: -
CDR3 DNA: TGTGCCAGCAGCCCAAGCCGGGACCTTTCAGATACGCAGTATTTT
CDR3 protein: CASSPSRDLSDTQYF

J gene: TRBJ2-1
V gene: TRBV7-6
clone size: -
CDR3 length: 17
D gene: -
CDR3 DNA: TGTGCCAGCAGCCGTGGCTATGGGAGGACGGCCTACAATGAGCAGTTCTTC
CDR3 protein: CASSRGYGRTAYNEQFF

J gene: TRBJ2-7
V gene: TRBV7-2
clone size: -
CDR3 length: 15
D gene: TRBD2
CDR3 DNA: TGTGCCAGCAGCTTATCCGGACTAGGAGGGTACGAGCAGTACTTC
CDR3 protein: CASSLSGLGGYEQYF

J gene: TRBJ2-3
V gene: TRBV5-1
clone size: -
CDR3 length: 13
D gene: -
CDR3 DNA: TGCGCCAGCAGTGTGCAGGGTGGGGATACGCAGTATTTT
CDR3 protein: CASSVQGGDTQYF

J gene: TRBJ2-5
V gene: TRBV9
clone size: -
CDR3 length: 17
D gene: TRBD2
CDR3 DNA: TGTGCCAGCAGCGTAGGTCCTAGCGGGGATTTAGGGGAGACCCAGTACTTC
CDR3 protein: CASSVGPSGDLGETQYF

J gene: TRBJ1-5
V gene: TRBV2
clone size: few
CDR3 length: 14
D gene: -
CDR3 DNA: TGTGCCAGCAGCCGAGACAGAAATAATCAGCCCCAGCATTTT
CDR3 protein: CASSRDRNNQPQHF

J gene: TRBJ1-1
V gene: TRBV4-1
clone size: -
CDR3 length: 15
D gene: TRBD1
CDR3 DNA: TGCGCCAGCAGCCCGCGACAGGGGCTGAACACTGAAGATTTCTTT
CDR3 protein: CASSPRQGLNTEDFF

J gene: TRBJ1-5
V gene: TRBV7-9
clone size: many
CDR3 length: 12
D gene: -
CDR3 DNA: TGTGCCAGCAGCCCGGGGAATCAGCCCCAGCATTTT
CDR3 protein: CASSPGNQPQHF

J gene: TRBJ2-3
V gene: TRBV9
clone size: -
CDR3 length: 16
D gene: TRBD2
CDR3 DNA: TGTGCCAGCAGCGCCCACCGACTAGCGGGGCTGGATACGCAGTATTTT
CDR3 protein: CASSAHRLAGLDTQYF

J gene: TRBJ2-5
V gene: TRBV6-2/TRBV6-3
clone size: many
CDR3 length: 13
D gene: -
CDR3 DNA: TGTGCCAGCAGTTACTCGTTACGAGAGACCCAGTACTTC
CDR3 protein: CASSYSLRETQYF

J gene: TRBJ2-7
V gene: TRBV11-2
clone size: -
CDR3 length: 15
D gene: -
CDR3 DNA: TGTGCCAGCAGCTTATCCTTCCAAGGGGGGCACGAGCAGTACTTC
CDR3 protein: CASSLSFQGGHEQYF

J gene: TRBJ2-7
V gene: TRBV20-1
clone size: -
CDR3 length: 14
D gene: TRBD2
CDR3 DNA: TGCAGTGCTAGAGGAGCGGGGGCCAAGTACGAGCAGTACTTC
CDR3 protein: CSARGAGAKYEQYF

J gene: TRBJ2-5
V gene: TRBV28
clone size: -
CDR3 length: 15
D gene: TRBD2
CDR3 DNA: TGTGCCAGCAGCGACGCCCTAGCGGGGTCTGAGACCCAGTACTTC
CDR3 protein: CASSDALAGSETQYF

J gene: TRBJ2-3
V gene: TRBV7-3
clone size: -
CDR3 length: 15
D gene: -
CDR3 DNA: TGTGCCAGCAGCTCCAACGGGGTCCTTGCAGATACGCAGTATTTT
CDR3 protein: CASSSNGVLADTQYF

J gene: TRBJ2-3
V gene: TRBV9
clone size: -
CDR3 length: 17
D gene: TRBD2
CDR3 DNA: TGTGCCAGCAGCGTAGACAGAGGGAGCGGGGGTGCAGATACGCAGTATTTT
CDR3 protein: CASSVDRGSGGADTQYF

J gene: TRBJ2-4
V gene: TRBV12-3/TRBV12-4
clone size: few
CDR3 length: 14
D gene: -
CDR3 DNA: TGTGCCAGCCAACTCAGTCCGGCCAAAAACATTCAGTACTTC
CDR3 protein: CASQLSPAKNIQYF